These T cell receptor beta chains were read from a single sample in a study of early T cells in non-severe SARS-CoV-2 infection. TCRdb reprocessed the 5' RACE reads with MiXCR, giving one entry per CDR3 protein. Counted here are roughly 40,000 distinct CDR3 sequences, about 5.9% occurring once; the ten biggest clones make up approximately 7.5%. The starting material was whole blood, obtained at baseline. These receptors came from an adult who was a healthcare worker with PCR-confirmed SARS-CoV-2 infection or an uninfected control (not recorded which). CDR3s leave out the opening cysteine and the closing phenylalanine or tryptophan. A D gene is named only where the DNA matches it firmly. Where a row states a size, it is once, few, many or the class of an expanded clone; other rows omit it.

J	size	V	D	CDR3
TRBJ1-3	many	TRBV15	TRBD1	ATSRPGQGGNTIY
TRBJ1-4	few	TRBV7-9	TRBD1	ASSPGQTNEKLF
TRBJ2-3	many	TRBV20-1	TRBD1	SVPTGVLSDTQY
TRBJ2-3	many	TRBV12-3/TRBV12-4	.	ASSLFYGGSTDTQY
TRBJ2-3	few	TRBV14	TRBD2	ASSPPTSGARTDTQY
TRBJ1-1	many	TRBV19	TRBD1	ASSPRQGGNTEAF
TRBJ2-1	.	TRBV2	TRBD2	ASSMTSGGRGEQF
TRBJ2-1	few	TRBV12-3/TRBV12-4	.	ASSLRRDSYNEQF
TRBJ2-2	many	TRBV5-5	.	ASSPGSLNTGELF
TRBJ1-1	.	TRBV6-1	.	ASSPGVGRAF
TRBJ2-2	many	TRBV20-1	.	SARVEGRAGELF
TRBJ2-7	many	TRBV18	.	ASSPTLSNYEQY
TRBJ1-5	many	TRBV19	TRBD1	ASSARQGMGSNQPQH
TRBJ2-7	few	TRBV20-1	.	SARAPPGAKGYEQY
TRBJ1-6	many	TRBV18	TRBD1	ASSPGQTNSPLH
TRBJ2-2	.	TRBV11-2	.	ASSLAANTGELF
TRBJ2-3	many	TRBV29-1	TRBD1	SVPGQGITDTQY
TRBJ1-1	many	TRBV4-2	.	ASSRHQNTEAF
TRBJ1-1	many	TRBV12-3/TRBV12-4	.	ASKPVENTEAF
TRBJ1-4	few	TRBV30	TRBD1	AWSKGAEEKLF
TRBJ1-4	many	TRBV27	.	ASSPLNANEKLF
TRBJ2-1	.	TRBV20-1	TRBD1	SASIRGRRYNEQF
TRBJ1-5	many	TRBV10-3	TRBD1	AISPGTGSQPQH
TRBJ2-7	.	TRBV4-1	TRBD2	ASSRSGAPYEQY
TRBJ2-7	many	TRBV29-1	.	SVAGARGEQY
TRBJ2-2	.	TRBV6-5	.	ASSYSYGPNTGELF
TRBJ2-5	.	TRBV5-1	TRBD2	ASSLGTSGSQETQY
TRBJ1-3	many	TRBV4-3	.	ASSQDRGAGGNTIY
TRBJ1-2	many	TRBV30	.	AWIWGRGYGYT
TRBJ2-1	many	TRBV20-1	.	SAREQGHNEQF
TRBJ2-3	many	TRBV12-3/TRBV12-4	.	ASSPAGPRRADTQY
TRBJ1-1	many	TRBV2	TRBD1	ASRRTGTNTEAF
TRBJ2-7	.	TRBV7-9	TRBD2	ASSLVTSGSYEQY
TRBJ2-6	many	TRBV12-3/TRBV12-4	.	ASSTGRYSGANVLT
TRBJ1-4	.	TRBV7-9	.	ASSSPGVANEKLF
TRBJ2-4	many	TRBV12-3/TRBV12-4	TRBD1	ASQDRGRENIQY
TRBJ2-2	many	TRBV6-4	TRBD2	ASSETTSSGELF
TRBJ1-5	many	TRBV19	.	ASSIGVIGHQPQH
TRBJ1-3	.	TRBV10-3	.	AISDRSSGNTIY
TRBJ1-2	.	TRBV5-4	.	ASSFTGRGDYGYT
TRBJ1-6	.	TRBV20-1	.	SASLDLPLH
TRBJ2-1	.	TRBV7-2	.	ASSLSMSEQF
TRBJ2-2	few	TRBV27	.	ASRTGTRDTGELF
TRBJ1-2	many	TRBV12-3/TRBV12-4	.	ASSLRSRFYGYT
TRBJ2-3	.	TRBV7-2	TRBD1	ASSPIGTGGKDTQY
TRBJ2-3	many	TRBV25-1	TRBD2	ASSESSGVSTDTQY
TRBJ2-7	.	TRBV12-3/TRBV12-4	TRBD1	ASSPRTGGYEQY
TRBJ2-2	few	TRBV29-1	TRBD2	SYVQRGGNTGELF
TRBJ1-2	many	TRBV30	.	AWSWAYGYT
TRBJ1-1	many	TRBV7-6	.	ASSLSTGNTEAF
TRBJ2-7	many	TRBV27	TRBD1	ASSSHGTEYEQY
TRBJ2-1	.	TRBV12-3/TRBV12-4	TRBD2	ASTPGLAPNEQF
TRBJ1-1	many	TRBV12-5	.	ASGPPGGTEAF
TRBJ2-1	.	TRBV27	TRBD2	ASSLASGGVGEQF
TRBJ2-1	.	TRBV7-8	.	ASSPLSSYNEQF
TRBJ2-1	many	TRBV5-4	TRBD1	ASSRRDRAVNEQF
TRBJ1-3	.	TRBV10-1	.	ASSAGRRSGNTIY
TRBJ2-7	.	TRBV11-2	.	ASSFPGRGDEQY
TRBJ1-2	.	TRBV2	.	ASTQRDGYT
TRBJ2-2	few	TRBV3-1	.	ASSHYRRTGELF